This TCR beta chain is from a study of patients and donors after allogeneic stem cell transplantation. Each CDR3 protein is one row after TCRdb ran MiXCR on the RT-PCR reads. Of about a million distinct CDR3 sequences in the sample, 18% were seen once. The CDR3 loop spans 15 amino acids. CDR1 MNHNS and CDR2 SASEGT come from the germline V gene. The V segment lost 7 bases and the J segment 5 bases; nucleotides outside the gene matches: 12. The clonotype comes from a human donor who was either an allogeneic HSCT recipient or a stem cell or donor lymphocyte infusion donor (not recorded which). It is not recorded whose cells these are; they may come from a transplant donor. This sequence joins TRBV6-1 and TRBJ1-1; 8 positions agree with TRBD1. The material sequenced was blood, either unsorted or a sorted T cell fraction (not recorded which). CDR3 bases: TGTGCCAGCAATTCTGGACAGGGATGGGGAACTGAAGCTTTCTTT. Translating it yields CASNSGQGWGTEAFF.